These T cell receptor beta chains were read from a single sample in a study of blood T cell repertoires in COVID-19. TCRdb's copy holds only in-frame clones and misses some; the assay was immunoSEQ multiplex PCR. Found here are around 170,000 clones, roughly 87% of them singletons; the top ten hold 7.6%. What was sequenced was peripheral blood. Source of these receptors: a woman in her 70s with COVID-19, enrolled during active disease. Each CDR3 is given with its conserved first and last residue.

J: TRBJ2-6
V: TRBV30
CDR3: CAWSARGANVLTF

J: TRBJ2-7
V: TRBV24-1
CDR3: CATSPTGRGADEQYF

J: TRBJ2-5
V: TRBV7-2
CDR3: CASRSGTEGDGETQYF

J: TRBJ1-3
V: TRBV5-1
CDR3: CASSLVAGSGNTIYF

J: TRBJ1-5
V: TRBV6-1
CDR3: CASSELGTPYSNQPQHF

J: TRBJ2-5
V: TRBV9
CDR3: CASSAQSGLGGRETQYF

J: TRBJ2-2
V: TRBV5-1
CDR3: CASSLVQNTGELFF

J: TRBJ2-7
V: TRBV7-8
CDR3: CASSLALVYEQYF

J: TRBJ1-1
V: TRBV30
CDR3: CAWSIAEFRAFF

J: TRBJ2-7
V: TRBV14
CDR3: CASSLRLGTGTRRSYEQYF

J: TRBJ2-5
V: TRBV12-3/TRBV12-4
CDR3: CASSNEAKETQYF

J: TRBJ2-1
V: TRBV4-1
CDR3: CASSPLTSGSYNEQFF

J: TRBJ2-2
V: TRBV5-4
CDR3: CASSYPRENTGELFF

J: TRBJ2-1
V: TRBV9
CDR3: CASSVVGQGYNEQLF

J: TRBJ1-6
V: TRBV28
CDR3: CGSSLWGAPLHF

J: TRBJ2-7
V: TRBV28
CDR3: CASSMPGQGSEQYF

J: TRBJ1-1
V: TRBV7-9
CDR3: CASSLVRGLIMNTEAFF

J: TRBJ2-7
V: TRBV19
CDR3: CASSRQGNEQYF

J: TRBJ2-4
V: TRBV15
CDR3: CATSRDRQGQFKNIQYF

J: TRBJ1-1
V: TRBV28
CDR3: CASSLLGTGGGMGEAFF

J: TRBJ2-1
V: TRBV19
CDR3: CASRNRREINEQFF

J: TRBJ1-5
V: TRBV19
CDR3: CATSPRTPRGNQPQHF

J: TRBJ2-1
V: TRBV14
CDR3: CASSRDRGLRKQFF

J: TRBJ2-6
V: TRBV28
CDR3: CATSFPTGGGSGANVLTF